A selection of T cell receptor beta chains follows, all from one sample in a study of blood T cell repertoires in COVID-19. Using immunoSEQ multiplex PCR, the repertoire was profiled, and TCRdb retains in-frame clones only, with some absent. The sample has under 200,000 clones, 80% to 90% seen once. Sequencing was done on a sample of PBMCs or T cells enriched from blood (not recorded which). The receptor source for this set is a woman between 45 and 65 years old in a cohort exposed to, infected with or recovered from COVID-19 (not recorded which). CDR3s include the opening cysteine and the closing phenylalanine or tryptophan. D genes are given only for firm matches. The size of a clone is reported for some rows only, either as once, few or many, or as a class for expanded clones.

j_call: TRBJ2-1; clone_size: NA; v_call: TRBV2; d_call: NA; cdr3_aa: CASSSMSSYNEQFF; cdr3_nt: TGTGCCAGCAGTTCCATGAGCTCCTACAATGAGCAGTTCTTC
j_call: TRBJ2-1; clone_size: NA; v_call: TRBV7-2; d_call: TRBD2; cdr3_aa: CASSLSSGTYNEQFF; cdr3_nt: TGTGCCAGCAGCCTAAGTAGCGGGACTTACAATGAGCAGTTCTTC
j_call: TRBJ1-5; clone_size: NA; v_call: TRBV29-1; d_call: NA; cdr3_aa: CSAGAGDGAQPQHF; cdr3_nt: TGCAGCGCTGGCGCAGGCGATGGGGCTCAGCCCCAGCATTTT
j_call: TRBJ1-5; clone_size: NA; v_call: TRBV18; d_call: NA; cdr3_aa: CASSPEGNQPQHF; cdr3_nt: TGTGCCAGCTCACCGGAGGGAAATCAGCCCCAGCATTTT
j_call: TRBJ2-2; clone_size: NA; v_call: TRBV2; d_call: TRBD1; cdr3_aa: CASRGQKSGELFF; cdr3_nt: TGTGCCAGCAGGGGACAGAAGTCCGGGGAGCTGTTTTTT
j_call: TRBJ2-5; clone_size: NA; v_call: TRBV29-1; d_call: NA; cdr3_aa: CSVVSRVGETQYF; cdr3_nt: TGCAGCGTTGTTTCCAGGGTGGGAGAGACCCAGTACTTC
j_call: TRBJ1-1; clone_size: NA; v_call: TRBV7-2; d_call: NA; cdr3_aa: CASSSQQGVPEAFF; cdr3_nt: TGTGCCAGCAGCTCACAACAGGGTGTCCCTGAAGCTTTCTTT
j_call: TRBJ2-7; clone_size: NA; v_call: TRBV7-9; d_call: TRBD2; cdr3_aa: CASARGASGSIKFYEQYF; cdr3_nt: TGTGCCAGCGCCCGAGGGGCTAGCGGGAGTATCAAGTTCTACGAGCAGTACTTC
j_call: TRBJ2-7; clone_size: NA; v_call: TRBV13; d_call: NA; cdr3_aa: CASSSTGENRPYEQYF; cdr3_nt: TGTGCCAGCAGCTCTACCGGCGAGAACAGGCCCTACGAGCAGTACTTC
j_call: TRBJ1-1; clone_size: once; v_call: TRBV21-1; d_call: NA; cdr3_aa: CASSRTDMNTEAFF; cdr3_nt: TGTGCCAGCAGCAGGACAGATATGAACACTGAAGCTTTCTTT
j_call: TRBJ2-3; clone_size: NA; v_call: TRBV30; d_call: TRBD2; cdr3_aa: CAWSVGTSGGAGDTQYF; cdr3_nt: TGTGCCTGGAGTGTAGGGACTAGCGGGGGGGCTGGAGATACGCAGTATTTT
j_call: TRBJ2-5; clone_size: NA; v_call: TRBV7-9; d_call: NA; cdr3_aa: CASSPSGYQETQYF; cdr3_nt: TGTGCCAGCAGTCCATCGGGTTACCAAGAGACCCAGTACTTC
j_call: TRBJ1-6; clone_size: NA; v_call: TRBV30; d_call: TRBD1; cdr3_aa: CAWSGGVDSPLHF; cdr3_nt: TGTGCCTGGTCAGGGGGCGTTGATTCACCCCTCCACTTT
j_call: TRBJ2-7; clone_size: NA; v_call: TRBV4-2; d_call: NA; cdr3_aa: CASSQDLYNYEQYF; cdr3_nt: TGTGCCAGCAGCCAAGATCTTTACAACTACGAGCAGTACTTC
j_call: TRBJ1-6; clone_size: NA; v_call: TRBV5-6; d_call: NA; cdr3_aa: CASQMRGSYNSPLHF; cdr3_nt: TGTGCCAGCCAGATGCGGGGGTCTTATAATTCACCCCTCCACTTT
j_call: TRBJ2-1; clone_size: once; v_call: TRBV3-1/TRBV3-2; d_call: NA; cdr3_aa: CASSQDLAFNEQFF; cdr3_nt: TGTGCCAGCAGCCAAGACCTAGCGTTCAATGAGCAGTTCTTC
j_call: TRBJ1-2; clone_size: once; v_call: TRBV11-2; d_call: NA; cdr3_aa: CASSSTANYGYTF; cdr3_nt: TGTGCCAGCAGCTCTACAGCTAACTATGGCTACACCTTC
j_call: TRBJ2-6; clone_size: NA; v_call: TRBV4-2; d_call: TRBD2; cdr3_aa: CASSLSGGGSGANVLTF; cdr3_nt: TGTGCCAGCAGTCTAAGCGGGGGCGGCTCTGGGGCCAACGTCCTGACTTTC
j_call: TRBJ1-2; clone_size: NA; v_call: TRBV11-1; d_call: NA; cdr3_aa: CASSLYEQGKKDGYTF; cdr3_nt: TGTGCCAGCAGCTTATATGAGCAGGGGAAGAAGGATGGCTACACCTTC
j_call: TRBJ2-2; clone_size: NA; v_call: TRBV5-6; d_call: TRBD2; cdr3_aa: CASSLAGGPSTGELFF; cdr3_nt: TGTGCCAGCAGCCTAGCGGGGGGGCCTAGCACCGGGGAGCTGTTTTTT
j_call: TRBJ1-3; clone_size: NA; v_call: TRBV27; d_call: NA; cdr3_aa: CASRGALGNTIYF; cdr3_nt: TGTGCCAGCAGGGGGGCCTTGGGAAACACCATATATTTT
j_call: TRBJ1-4; clone_size: NA; v_call: TRBV7-9; d_call: TRBD1; cdr3_aa: CASSLAPGQGVKLFF; cdr3_nt: TGTGCCAGCAGCTTAGCGCCGGGACAGGGAGTAAAACTGTTTTTT
j_call: TRBJ2-2; clone_size: few; v_call: TRBV5-8; d_call: NA; cdr3_aa: CASSSTDLGYHTGELFF; cdr3_nt: TGTGCCAGCAGCTCGACAGACTTAGGCTATCACACCGGGGAGCTGTTTTTT
j_call: TRBJ1-4; clone_size: NA; v_call: TRBV2; d_call: NA; cdr3_aa: CASRGQLDNEKLFF; cdr3_nt: TGTGCCAGCAGGGGGCAGCTAGATAATGAAAAACTGTTTTTT
j_call: TRBJ2-1; clone_size: NA; v_call: TRBV10-3; d_call: TRBD2; cdr3_aa: CATRDYLSDEQFF; cdr3_nt: TGTGCCACCCGGGACTACTTGTCCGATGAGCAGTTCTTC